This TCR beta chain was sequenced for a study of CD4+ T cells in melanoma. The V gene lost 3 bases and the J gene lost 7 bases, with 22 bases spanning the gap. CDR3 length equals 17 residues. The germline CDR1 and CDR2 sequences are SEHNR and FQNEAQ (reference sequence). Method: immunoSEQ multiplex PCR; TCRdb's copy keeps in-frame clones and lacks some. The top ten hold under 5.5% of the sample, which has over 45,000 clones, roughly three quarters seen once. Material: tumor tissue. The gene calls are TRBV7-9 and TRBJ2-1; a weak D match, TRBD2 (6 bases). This receptor was identified in a human donor with melanoma. The CDR3 region is CASSLSTTGESRNEQFF. CDR3 sequence (DNA): TGTGCCAGCAGCTTGAGTACGACGGGGGAGTCCAGAAATGAGCAGTTCTTC. Complete variable domain (other parts from reference TRBV7-9 and TRBJ2-1): DTGVSQNPRHKITKRGQNVTFRCDPISEHNRLYWYRQTLGQGPEFLTYFQNEAQLEKSRLLSDRFSAERPKGSFSTLEIQRTEQGDSAMYLCASSLSTTGESRNEQFFGPGTRLTVL.